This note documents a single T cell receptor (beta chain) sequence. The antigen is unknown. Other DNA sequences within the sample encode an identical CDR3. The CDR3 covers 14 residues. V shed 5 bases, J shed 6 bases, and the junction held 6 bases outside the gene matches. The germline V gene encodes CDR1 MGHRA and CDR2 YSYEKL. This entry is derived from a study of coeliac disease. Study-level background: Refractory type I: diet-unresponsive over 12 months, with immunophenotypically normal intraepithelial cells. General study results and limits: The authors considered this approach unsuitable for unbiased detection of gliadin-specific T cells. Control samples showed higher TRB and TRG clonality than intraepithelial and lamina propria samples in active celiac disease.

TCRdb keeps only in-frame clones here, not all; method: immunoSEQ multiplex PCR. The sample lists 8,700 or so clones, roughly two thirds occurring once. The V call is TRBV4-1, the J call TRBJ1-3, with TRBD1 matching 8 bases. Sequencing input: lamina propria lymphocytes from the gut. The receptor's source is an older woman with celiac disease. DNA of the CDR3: TGCGCCAGCAGCGCCGGACAGGGCCAAAACACCATATATTTT. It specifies CASSAGQGQNTIYF.